The 21 T cell receptor beta chains below all came from one sample that was sequenced in a study of blood T cell repertoires in COVID-19. TCRdb's copy holds only in-frame clones and misses some; the assay was immunoSEQ multiplex PCR. The sample contains hundreds of thousands of clones, around 89% of which appear only once. Sequenced input: peripheral blood. These receptors were obtained from a woman between 50 and 59 years old with COVID-19, enrolled during active disease.

The V and J genes are TRBV6-6 and TRBJ1-3, with 8 bases matching TRBD1. The germline V gene encodes CDR1 MNHNY and CDR2 SVGAGI (reference sequence). This CDR3 has 19 residues. J was trimmed by 2 bases and V by 5 bases; bases with no gene match: 17. For the CDR3, the DNA is TGTGCCAGCAGTCTTTCCGGGACAGGAGCGAACCGACCTGGAAACACCATATATTTT. Encoded protein: CASSLSGTGANRPGNTIYF.

The V gene is TRBV9, the J gene TRBJ1-4, with 7 bases aligning to TRBD1. The CDR3 loop spans 16 amino acids. After removal of 4 bases from V and 0 bases from J, the junction contained 6 bases not matched to a gene. Germline V gene lookup returns CDR1 SGDLS and CDR2 YYNGEE. CDR3 coding DNA: TGTGCCAGCAGCCTCGACAGGGAGGCAACTAATGAAAAACTGTTTTTT. Translated, it gives CASSLDREATNEKLFF.

The rearrangement joins TRBV15 to TRBJ1-1; D is unclear. V lost 7 bases to trimming and J lost 3 bases, with 12 bases between them. CDR3 size: 13 residues. CDR1 is LNHNV and CDR2 is YYDKDF in the germline V gene (reference sequence). CDR3 bases: TGTGCCACCAATACGGTGCTGGACACTGAAGCTTTCTTT. Translation: CATNTVLDTEAFF.

The gene calls are TRBV3-1 (or the pseudogene TRBV3-2) and TRBJ1-1, with a possible D match to TRBD1 (6 bases). With 4 bases removed from V and 5 bases from J, the gap between germline ends came to 17 bases. The CDR3 sequence is 15 residues long. The germline CDR1 and CDR2 sequences are LGHDT and YNNKEL (reference sequence). This CDR3 reads CASSLMGGGQTEAFF. The CDR3 DNA is TGTGCCAGCAGCCTCATGGGAGGGGGGCAGACTGAAGCTTTCTTT.

This clone was observed a single time. The chain has TRBV3-1 (or the pseudogene TRBV3-2) and TRBJ1-2; possible D gene TRBD1, 5 bases. The CDR3 extends over 16 amino acids. With 2 bases removed from V and 0 bases from J, the gap between germline ends came to 13 bases. Germline CDR1 and CDR2: LGHDT and YNNKEL (reference sequence). CDR3 residues: CASSQYQGSSNYGYTF. The CDR3 DNA reads as TGTGCCAGCAGCCAATATCAGGGCAGCTCTAACTATGGCTACACCTTC.

The CDR3 DNA reads TGTGCCAGCAGTCCGACAGTTACGAACACCGGGGAGCTGTTTTTT. It encodes CASSPTVTNTGELFF. This chain connects TRBV6-2 or TRBV6-3 to TRBJ2-2, with D perhaps TRBD1 (5 bases). Trimming pared 5 bases from V and 0 bases from J, leaving 10 bases between. From germline, CDR1 is MNHEY and CDR2 SVGEGT. The CDR3 loop spans 15 amino acids.

V usage is TRBV11-1 and J usage is TRBJ1-6; D gene unclear. The CDR3 sequence is 15 residues long. Germline lookup yields CDR1 SGHAT and CDR2 FQDESV (reference sequence). V was cut by 7 bases and J by 7 bases, with 17 bases left in between. Here the CDR3 DNA reads TGTGCCAGCACCCGCTTGCGAAGCACCAATTCACCCCTCCACTTT. Its protein product is CASTRLRSTNSPLHF.

The chain uses TRBV19 and TRBJ2-7, with D maybe TRBD2 (6 bases). V was clipped by 3 bases and J by 5 bases, with 8 bases between them. The CDR3 covers 12 residues. The germline gives CDR1 LNHDA, CDR2 SQIVND (reference sequence). As DNA, the CDR3 is TGTGCCAGTAGTATGAGGAGGGACGAGCAGTACTTC. Its protein is CASSMRRDEQYF.

This chain connects TRBV12-2 to TRBJ1-2; no check of the table's D call, TRBD1, against the DNA was made. TRBV12-2 is reported as a pseudogene. The CDR3 extends over 16 amino acids. In DNA form, the CDR3 reads TGTGCTATGTTAGAGGACAGGGGTAAGTGTAACTATGGCTACACCTTC. Protein: CAMLEDRGKCNYGYTF.

The chain has TRBV7-2 and TRBJ1-6, with unresolved D. With 5 bases removed from V and 8 bases from J, the gap between germline ends came to 13 bases. There are 14 residues in the CDR3. The germline CDR1 and CDR2 sequences are SGHTA and FQGNSA. CDR3 coding DNA: TGTGCCAGCAGCCCGCCGGGTCTGCATTCACCCCTCCACTTT. Translated, it gives CASSPPGLHSPLHF. The whole variable domain, remainder taken from reference TRBV7-2 and TRBJ1-6, is GAGVSQSPSNKVTEKGKDVELRCDPISGHTALYWYRQSLGQGLEFLIYFQGNSAPDKSGLPSDRFSAERTGGSVSTLTIQRTQQEDSAVYLCASSPPGLHSPLHFGNGTRLTVT.

This clone was counted once. The chain recombines TRBV9 with TRBJ2-6, with D uncertain. The CDR3 spans 15 residues. Trimming took 3 bases from V and 4 from J, leaving 11 bases between them. The V gene's germline CDR1 is SGDLS and CDR2 YYNGEE. CDR3 in amino acids: CASSALEVGANVLTF. Here the CDR3 DNA reads TGTGCCAGCAGCGCCTTAGAGGTCGGGGCCAACGTCCTGACTTTC.

The CDR3 DNA follows: TGTGCCAGCAGTTTAGGAAGGGGCTCGAGTCCCCAGCATTTT. Amino acids: CASSLGRGSSPQHF. This rearrangement joins TRBV27 to TRBJ1-5, with D possibly TRBD1 on 5 matching bases. The germline V gene has CDR1 MNHEY and CDR2 SMNVEV (reference sequence). V lost 2 bases and J lost 10, with 15 bases in between. This CDR3 has 14 residues.

The chain recombines TRBV5-6 with TRBJ2-2; D might be TRBD2 (7 bases). This CDR3 is 15 amino acids long. Germline V lookup: CDR1 SGHDT, CDR2 YYEEEE. V was pared by 4 bases and J by 3 bases, with 13 bases between. CDR3 protein: CASSRRGGDTGELFF. The CDR3 region has the DNA TGTGCCAGCAGCCGAAGGGGGGGCGACACCGGGGAGCTGTTTTTT.

V gene TRBV30 combines with J gene TRBJ2-5; D is possibly TRBD2 (5 bases). Trimming removed 1 base from V and 4 bases from J, with 10 bases in between. Germline V gene data show CDR1 as GTSNPN and CDR2 as SVGIG (reference sequence). The CDR3 extends over 13 amino acids. CDR3 DNA: TGTGCCTGGAGTGGAGGACTGGGAGAGACCCAGTACTTC. Translation: CAWSGGLGETQYF.

V gene TRBV7-2 combines with J gene TRBJ1-3; unclear D gene. Trimming left V 1 base short and J 0 bases short, with 7 bases between. The CDR3 contains 15 residues. The germline V gene encodes CDR1 SGHTA and CDR2 FQGNSA. This CDR3 reads CASSLVAYSGNTIYF. Written as DNA, the CDR3 is TGTGCCAGCAGCTTAGTTGCCTACTCTGGAAACACCATATATTTT.

The chain uses TRBV3-1 (or the pseudogene TRBV3-2) and TRBJ1-3, with D maybe TRBD1 (5 bases). V dropped 4 bases and J dropped 2 bases, with 12 bases sitting between them. The germline CDR1 and CDR2 sequences are LGHDT and YNNKEL (reference sequence). The CDR3 loop spans 15 amino acids. Here the CDR3 reads CASSLGQGPGNTIYF. CDR3 nucleotides: TGTGCCAGCAGCCTCGGACAAGGGCCTGGAAACACCATATATTTT.

The CDR3 sequence: CASSETVTNQPQHF. In DNA form, the CDR3 reads TGTGCCAGCAGTGAAACAGTTACCAATCAGCCCCAGCATTTT. V is TRBV2 and J is TRBJ1-5; D gene unclear. This CDR3 comprises 14 residues. Germline V gene lookup returns CDR1 SNHLY and CDR2 FYNNEI. V was shortened by 2 bases and J by 3 bases, with 8 bases between the two germline ends.

The chain has TRBV2 and TRBJ2-2, with a weak D call TRBD1 (7 bases). The germline V and J ends were trimmed by 3 bases and 5 bases, with 13 bases remaining between them. From germline, CDR1 is SNHLY and CDR2 FYNNEI. The CDR3 contains 15 residues. This chain's CDR3 is CASSEDAGGTGELFF. The CDR3, as DNA: TGTGCCAGCAGTGAGGACGCAGGGGGGACCGGGGAGCTGTTTTTT.

The genes are TRBV6-6 and TRBJ2-3; 10 bases match TRBD2. CDR3 length: 18 amino acids. CDR1 and CDR2 from the germline V gene are MNHNY and SVGAGI (reference sequence). Germline trimming cut 5 bases from V and 2 bases from J; bases unmatched to any gene: 13. The CDR3 DNA sequence: TGTGCCAGCAGTCGGAGCGGGGGGGCCTTCCCTTACACAGATACGCAGTATTTT. Residues: CASSRSGGAFPYTDTQYF.

This chain uses TRBV30 with TRBJ2-3, with 12 bases that match TRBD2. V was clipped by 3 bases and J by 8 bases; unmatched bases: 9. Germline V gives CDR1 GTSNPN, CDR2 SVGIG (reference sequence). CDR3 length: 15 amino acids. DNA for the CDR3: TGTGCCTGGAGGACGACTAGCGGGGGCCTGGGTACGCAGTATTTT. This translates into CAWRTTSGGLGTQYF.

The chain combines TRBV7-9 with TRBJ1-2; no clear D gene. Germline assignment: CDR1 SEHNR and CDR2 FQNEAQ (reference sequence). The CDR3 spans 14 residues. V gave up 1 base and J gave up 4 bases, with 10 bases separating them. The CDR3 nucleotides are TGTGCCAGCAGCTTAGAGGTATCTAGCTATGGCTACACCTTC. This translates into CASSLEVSSYGYTF.